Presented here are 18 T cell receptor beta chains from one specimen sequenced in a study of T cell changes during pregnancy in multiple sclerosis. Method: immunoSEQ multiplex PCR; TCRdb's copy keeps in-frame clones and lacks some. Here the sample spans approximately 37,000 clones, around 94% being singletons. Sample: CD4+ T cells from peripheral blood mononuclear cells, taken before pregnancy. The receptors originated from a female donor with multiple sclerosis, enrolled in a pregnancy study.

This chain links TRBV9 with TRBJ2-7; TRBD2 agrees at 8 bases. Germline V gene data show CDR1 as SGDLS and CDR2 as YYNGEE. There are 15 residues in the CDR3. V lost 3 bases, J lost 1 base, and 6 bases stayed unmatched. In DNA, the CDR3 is TGTGCCAGCAGCGCGGGAGTAGCGGGGTCCTACGAGCAGTACTTC. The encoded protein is CASSAGVAGSYEQYF.

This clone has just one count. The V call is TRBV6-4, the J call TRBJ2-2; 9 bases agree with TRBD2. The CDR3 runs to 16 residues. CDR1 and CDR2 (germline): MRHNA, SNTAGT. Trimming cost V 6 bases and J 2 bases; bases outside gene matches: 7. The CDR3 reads CASSARLAANTGELFF. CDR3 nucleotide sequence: TGTGCCAGCAGCGCCCGACTAGCGGCAAACACCGGGGAGCTGTTTTTT.

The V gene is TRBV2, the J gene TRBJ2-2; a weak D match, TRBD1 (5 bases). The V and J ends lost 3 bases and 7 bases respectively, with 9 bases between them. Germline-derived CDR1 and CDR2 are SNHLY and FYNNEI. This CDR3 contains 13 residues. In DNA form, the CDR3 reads TGTGCCAGCAGTGACAGGGTTCACGGGGAGCTGTTTTTT. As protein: CASSDRVHGELFF.

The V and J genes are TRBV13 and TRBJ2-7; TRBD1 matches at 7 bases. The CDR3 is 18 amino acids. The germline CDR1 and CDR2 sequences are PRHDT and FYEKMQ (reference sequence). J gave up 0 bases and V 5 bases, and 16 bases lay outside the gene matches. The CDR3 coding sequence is TGTGCCAGCAGCCTACGACCCTCCATGGACAGGTTCTCCTACGAGCAGTACTTC. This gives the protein CASSLRPSMDRFSYEQYF.

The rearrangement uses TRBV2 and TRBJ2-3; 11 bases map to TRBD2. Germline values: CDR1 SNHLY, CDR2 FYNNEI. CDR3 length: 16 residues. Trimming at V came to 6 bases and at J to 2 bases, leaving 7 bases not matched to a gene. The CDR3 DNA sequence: TGTGCCAGCAGGTTACTAGCGGGGGCAACCACAGATACGCAGTATTTT. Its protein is CASRLLAGATTDTQYF.

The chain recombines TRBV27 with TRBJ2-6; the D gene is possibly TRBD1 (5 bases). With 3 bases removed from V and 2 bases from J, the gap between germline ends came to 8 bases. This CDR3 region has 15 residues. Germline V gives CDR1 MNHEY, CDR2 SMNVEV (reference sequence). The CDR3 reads CASSFVGAGANVLTF. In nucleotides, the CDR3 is TGTGCCAGCAGTTTCGTAGGGGCTGGGGCCAACGTCCTGACTTTC.

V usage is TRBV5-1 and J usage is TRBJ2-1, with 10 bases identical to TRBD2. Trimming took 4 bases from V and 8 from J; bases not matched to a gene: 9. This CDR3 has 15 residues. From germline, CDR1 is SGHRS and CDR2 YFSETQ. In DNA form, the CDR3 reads TGCGCCAGCAGCCCTCGAAGCGGGAGGGCCGATGAGCAGTTCTTC. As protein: CASSPRSGRADEQFF.

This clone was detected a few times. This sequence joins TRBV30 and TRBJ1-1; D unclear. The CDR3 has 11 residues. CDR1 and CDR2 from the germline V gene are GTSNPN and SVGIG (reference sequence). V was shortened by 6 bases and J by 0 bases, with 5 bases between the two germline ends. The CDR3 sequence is CACHLNTEAFF. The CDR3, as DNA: TGTGCCTGCCATTTGAACACTGAAGCTTTCTTT.

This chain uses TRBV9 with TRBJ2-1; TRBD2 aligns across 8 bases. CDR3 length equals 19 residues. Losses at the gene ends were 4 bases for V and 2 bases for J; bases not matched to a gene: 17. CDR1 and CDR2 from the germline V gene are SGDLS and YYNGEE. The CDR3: CASSPPGPGGINPYNEQFF. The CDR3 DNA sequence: TGTGCCAGCAGCCCCCCTGGTCCGGGAGGGATTAACCCCTACAATGAGCAGTTCTTC.

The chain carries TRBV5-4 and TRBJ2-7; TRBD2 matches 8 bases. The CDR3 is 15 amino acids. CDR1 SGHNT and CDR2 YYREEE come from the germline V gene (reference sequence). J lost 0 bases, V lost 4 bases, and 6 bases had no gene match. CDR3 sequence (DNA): TGTGCCAGCAGCCCCCCGGGAGGGATCTCCTACGAGCAGTACTTC. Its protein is CASSPPGGISYEQYF. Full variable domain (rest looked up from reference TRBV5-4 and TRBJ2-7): ETGVTQSPTHLIKTRGQQVTLRCSSQSGHNTVSWYQQALGQGPQFIFQYYREEENGRGNFPPRFSGLQFPNYSSELNVNALELDDSALYLCASSPPGGISYEQYFGPGTRLTVT.

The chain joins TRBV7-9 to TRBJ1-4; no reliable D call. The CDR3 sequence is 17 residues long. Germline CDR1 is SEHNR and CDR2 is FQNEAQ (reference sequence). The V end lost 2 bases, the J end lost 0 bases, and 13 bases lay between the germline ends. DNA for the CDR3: TGTGCCAGCAGCTTAACCACCCTAGTTGCAACTAATGAAAAACTGTTTTTT. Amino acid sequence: CASSLTTLVATNEKLFF.

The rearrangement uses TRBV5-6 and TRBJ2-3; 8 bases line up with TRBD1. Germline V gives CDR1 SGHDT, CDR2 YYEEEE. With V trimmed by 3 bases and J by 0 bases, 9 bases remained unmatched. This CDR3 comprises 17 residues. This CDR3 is CASSWTGIYGSTDTQYF. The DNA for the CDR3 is TGTGCCAGCAGCTGGACAGGGATATATGGAAGCACAGATACGCAGTATTTT.

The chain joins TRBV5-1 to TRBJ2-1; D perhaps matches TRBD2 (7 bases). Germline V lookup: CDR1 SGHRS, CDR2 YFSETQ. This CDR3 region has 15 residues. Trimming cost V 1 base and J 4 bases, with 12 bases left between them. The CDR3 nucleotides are TGCGCCAGCAGCTTGCGCGGGGGCCAGTACAATGAGCAGTTCTTC. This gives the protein CASSLRGGQYNEQFF.

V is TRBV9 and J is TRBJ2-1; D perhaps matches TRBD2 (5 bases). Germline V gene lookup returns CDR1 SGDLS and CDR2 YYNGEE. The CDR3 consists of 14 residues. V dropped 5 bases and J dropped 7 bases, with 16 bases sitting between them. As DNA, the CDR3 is TGTGCCAGCAGAAGCGGTCCTGGCGGGAATGAGCAGTTCTTC. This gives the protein CASRSGPGGNEQFF.

CDR3 loop: CASSAMTGRNGYTF. The CDR3 region has the DNA TGCGCCAGCAGCGCCATGACAGGGAGAAATGGCTACACCTTC. This chain connects TRBV5-1 to TRBJ1-2; 7 bases match TRBD1. Germline CDR1 is SGHRS and CDR2 is YFSETQ. This CDR3 region has 14 residues. The junction had 9 bases not matched to a gene; V was cut back by 4 bases and J by 6 bases.

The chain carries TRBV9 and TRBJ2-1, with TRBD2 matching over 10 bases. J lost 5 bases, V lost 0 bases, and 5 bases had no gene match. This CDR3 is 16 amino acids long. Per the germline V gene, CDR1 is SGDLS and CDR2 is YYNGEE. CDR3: CASSVELAGINNEQFF. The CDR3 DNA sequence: TGTGCCAGCAGCGTAGAACTAGCGGGAATCAACAATGAGCAGTTCTTC. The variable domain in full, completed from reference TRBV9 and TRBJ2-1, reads DSGVTQTPKHLITATGQRVTLRCSPRSGDLSVYWYQQSLDQGLQFLIQYYNGEERAKGNILERFSAQQFPDLHSELNLSSLELGDSALYFCASSVELAGINNEQFFGPGTRLTVL.

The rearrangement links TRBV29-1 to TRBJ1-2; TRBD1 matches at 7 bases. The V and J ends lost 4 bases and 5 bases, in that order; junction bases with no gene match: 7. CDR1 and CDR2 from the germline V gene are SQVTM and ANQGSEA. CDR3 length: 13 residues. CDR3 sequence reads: CSVGRGQGYGYTF. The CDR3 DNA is TGCAGCGTTGGTAGGGGGCAGGGTTATGGCTACACCTTC.

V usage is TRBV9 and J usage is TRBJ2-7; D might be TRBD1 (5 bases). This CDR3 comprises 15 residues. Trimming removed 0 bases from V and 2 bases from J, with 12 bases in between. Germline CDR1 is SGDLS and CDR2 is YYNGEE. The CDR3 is CASSVGTGPTYEQYF. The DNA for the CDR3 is TGTGCCAGCAGCGTAGGCACAGGACCTACCTACGAGCAGTACTTC.